A selection of T cell receptor beta chains follows, all from one sample in a study of shared clonotypes between healthy human individuals. The assay was immunoSEQ multiplex PCR, and TCRdb's table has in-frame clones only and misses some. The sample carries around 2.5 million clones, under 95% recorded once. The sequenced material came from naive CD4+ T cells from PBMCs. The receptors shown here come from a man aged 18-30 years in good health. Some clones in this sample may be carry-over from other donors' samples. The CDR3 runs from the conserved cysteine through the conserved F or W. The order of the fields is V gene, clone size, D gene, J gene, CDR3 length, CDR3 protein, CDR3 DNA. A D gene is named only where the DNA matches it firmly. The size field is filled for only some rows; it gives once, few, many or a size class.

TRBV16,.,TRBD1,TRBJ1-1,16,CASSPYPGQMNTEAFF,TGTGCCAGCAGCCCCTATCCGGGACAGATGAACACTGAAGCTTTCTTT
TRBV30,.,TRBD2,TRBJ2-2,15,CAWTRGGGRVGELFF,TGTGCCTGGACCCGCGGCGGGGGGCGCGTCGGGGAGCTGTTTTTT
TRBV28,.,.,TRBJ2-6,15,CASSPGSFGANVLTF,TGTGCCAGCAGTCCCGGTTCGTTTGGGGCCAACGTCCTGACTTTC
TRBV4-1,.,.,TRBJ1-6,18,CASSQEAASGEGNSPLHF,TGCGCCAGCAGCCAAGAAGCGGCTTCGGGGGAAGGTAATTCACCCCTCCACTTT
TRBV6-1,.,TRBD1,TRBJ2-1,14,CASSKTGGYNEQFF,TGTGCCAGCAGTAAGACAGGGGGCTACAATGAGCAGTTCTTC
TRBV19,.,.,TRBJ1-1,14,CASSPVAAITEAFF,TGTGCCAGTAGCCCGGTGGCAGCGATCACTGAAGCTTTCTTT
TRBV19,.,.,TRBJ2-7,15,CASSIKGQTLGEQYF,TGTGCCAGTAGTATAAAGGGGCAGACCCTTGGCGAGCAGTACTTC
TRBV9,.,.,TRBJ2-3,13,CASSRALTDTQYF,TGTGCCAGCAGTCGAGCCCTTACAGATACGCAGTATTTT
TRBV29-1,.,.,TRBJ2-7,12,CSIHRAGYEQYF,TGCAGCATTCACCGGGCCGGATACGAGCAGTACTTC
TRBV2,.,TRBD2,TRBJ2-1,16,CASSEIGKREDNEQFF,TGTGCCAGCAGTGAAATTGGGAAGCGGGAAGACAATGAGCAGTTCTTC
TRBV6-6,.,.,TRBJ2-1,16,CASTGRVQGAWNEQFF,TGTGCCAGCACAGGTCGGGTACAGGGCGCTTGGAATGAGCAGTTCTTC
TRBV5-1,.,.,TRBJ2-7,16,CASSRGAGVEYYEQYF,TGCGCCAGCAGCCGTGGGGCAGGGGTAGAATATTACGAGCAGTACTTC
TRBV5-4,.,.,TRBJ2-3,17,CASSPEPDRAGADTQYF,TGTGCCAGCAGCCCGGAACCGGACAGGGCGGGGGCAGATACGCAGTATTTT
TRBV27,.,TRBD1,TRBJ1-1,17,CASSRGAGQGGNTEAFF,TGTGCCAGCAGCCGAGGAGCGGGACAGGGGGGGAACACTGAAGCTTTCTTT
TRBV6-1,.,.,TRBJ2-7,14,CASSLGSTSYEQYF,TGTGCCAGCAGTCTAGGATCCACCTCCTACGAGCAGTACTTC
TRBV6-1,.,.,TRBJ2-7,14,CASSRTIRTDEQYF,TGTGCCAGCAGTAGGACTATTAGGACCGACGAGCAGTACTTC
TRBV11-2,.,TRBD1,TRBJ2-7,15,CASSSTYRGLNEQYF,TGTGCCAGCAGCTCCACCTATAGGGGGCTGAACGAGCAGTACTTC
TRBV6-5,.,.,TRBJ2-1,13,CASSPGRYNEQFF,TGTGCCAGCAGCCCAGGGAGGTACAATGAGCAGTTCTTC
TRBV10-2,.,.,TRBJ1-2,14,CASRLTGADYGYTF,TGCGCCAGCAGGTTAACGGGGGCTGACTATGGCTACACCTTC
TRBV19,once,TRBD2,TRBJ2-5,20,CASSTRLSPTSGRLEETQYF,TGTGCCAGTAGTACCCGCCTCTCTCCAACTAGCGGGAGACTCGAAGAGACCCAGTACTTC
TRBV29-1,.,.,TRBJ1-3,12,CSGRTSGNTIYF,TGCAGCGGCAGGACCTCTGGAAACACCATATATTTT
TRBV5-1,.,.,TRBJ2-1,12,CAPDRYYNEQFF,TGCGCCCCGGACAGATACTACAATGAGCAGTTCTTC
TRBV5-5,once,TRBD1,TRBJ2-7,15,CASSWWTGATYEQYF,TGTGCCAGCAGCTGGTGGACAGGCGCCACCTACGAGCAGTACTTC
TRBV5-6,.,TRBD1,TRBJ2-2,15,CASSRGQGINGELFF,TGTGCCAGCAGCCGGGGACAGGGGATTAACGGGGAGCTGTTTTTT